The table lists the clone carrying this T cell receptor (beta chain) with a few counts. The data belong to a study of T cells in tuberculosis. On the study more broadly: A South African cohort included IGRA-negative adolescents, latently infected IGRA-positive adolescents and adults with active tuberculosis.

The CDR3 has 14 residues. J gave up 7 bases and V 3 bases, and 6 bases lay outside the gene matches. The V gene's germline CDR1 is MRHNA and CDR2 SNTAGT. TCRdb keeps only in-frame clones here, not all; method: immunoSEQ multiplex PCR. In the table there are around 19,000 clones, roughly nine tenths of which are singletons. The receptor's source is a donor between 10 and 35 years old with latent tuberculosis or without tuberculosis infection. The chain joins TRBV6-4 to TRBJ2-1, with TRBD1 matching over 7 bases. What was sequenced was PBMCs. CDR3 protein: CASSDGDSRNEQFF. CDR3 DNA: TGTGCCAGCAGTGATGGGGACAGTCGGAATGAGCAGTTCTTC.